Below, 8 T cell receptor beta chains from the same sample are listed, as sequenced in a study of blood T cell repertoires in COVID-19. Only in-frame clones appear in the TCRdb table, and some are missing; sequencing was by immunoSEQ multiplex PCR. The data hold roughly 400,000 clones, with roughly 84% observed a single time. Specimen: PBMCs or T cells enriched from blood (not recorded which). The receptors come from a woman younger than 30 who had been exposed to COVID-19.

The chain combines TRBV12-5 with TRBJ2-3; 8 bases line up with TRBD2. V dropped 5 bases and J dropped 12; count of bases not matched to a gene: 7. Germline values: CDR1 LGHNT, CDR2 FRNRAP. The CDR3 spans 12 residues. The CDR3: CASGSQAGVQYF. The CDR3, as DNA: TGTGCTAGTGGTAGTCAAGCGGGGGTTCAGTATTTT.

The J gene is TRBJ2-1, the V gene TRBV5-1; possible D gene TRBD2, 6 bases. This CDR3 region has 15 residues. V shed 0 bases and J shed 7 bases, with 14 bases lying between them. From germline, CDR1 is SGHRS and CDR2 YFSETQ. CDR3 nucleotides: TGCGCCAGCAGCTTGGCGAGTGGACGGGGGAATGAGCAGTTCTTC. This sequence encodes CASSLASGRGNEQFF.

This clone has only a few counts. DNA of the CDR3: TGTGCCAGCAGTTATTCCGACGACACGGATACGCAGTATTTT. Protein sequence: CASSYSDDTDTQYF. The chain links TRBV6-2 or TRBV6-3 to TRBJ2-3; D unresolved. Germline V lookup: CDR1 MNHEY, CDR2 SVGEGT. V was pared by 3 bases and J by 6 bases, with 13 bases between. The CDR3 is 14 amino acids.

The chain is built from TRBV4-3 and TRBJ2-7; a weak D match, TRBD1 (6 bases). Trimming took off 1 base at V and 2 bases at J, with 9 bases between the two ends. In germline, CDR1 is LGHNA, CDR2 YSLEER. The length of the CDR3 is 14 residues. CDR3 region: CASSQVTGTYEQYF. CDR3 DNA sequence: TGCGCCAGCAGCCAAGTTACAGGGACCTACGAGCAGTACTTC.

The chain has TRBV20-1 and TRBJ2-7; no clear D gene. CDR1 DFQATT and CDR2 SNEGSKA come from the germline V gene (reference sequence). Trimming took off 1 base at V and 3 bases at J, with 4 bases between the two ends. The CDR3 loop spans 11 amino acids. Here the CDR3 DNA reads TGCAGTGCTAGAGTTAGCTACGAGCAGTACTTC. Amino acid sequence: CSARVSYEQYF.

The sample holds a few counts of this clone. V usage is TRBV7-9 and J usage is TRBJ2-7; 12 bases agree with TRBD2. Germline V gene sequence: CDR1 SEHNR, CDR2 FQNEAQ (reference sequence). V shed 1 base and J 5 bases; nucleotides not matched to a gene: 3. This CDR3 is 15 amino acids long. This chain's CDR3 is CASSLETSGRHEQYF. The CDR3 nucleotides read TGTGCCAGCAGCTTAGAGACTAGCGGGAGACACGAGCAGTACTTC.

The chain links TRBV2 to TRBJ1-2, with TRBD1 matching over 10 bases. With 2 bases clipped from V and 4 bases from J, the junction kept 13 bases outside the gene matches. This CDR3 contains 18 residues. Germline CDR1 is SNHLY and CDR2 is FYNNEI. The chain's CDR3 is CASSESGRVTGGPYGYTF. CDR3 DNA sequence: TGTGCCAGCAGTGAAAGTGGTCGGGTGACAGGGGGCCCCTATGGCTACACCTTC.

The chain employs TRBV29-1 and TRBJ1-3; TRBD1 matches at 7 bases. This CDR3 is 14 amino acids long. CDR1 is SQVTM and CDR2 is ANQGSEA in the germline V gene. The ends lost 3 bases at V and 4 bases at J; junction bases unmatched: 6. The CDR3 protein is CSVELQGRGNTIYF. In DNA form, the CDR3 reads TGCAGCGTTGAGTTACAGGGGCGAGGAAACACCATATATTTT. The full variable domain, rest sourced from reference TRBV29-1 and TRBJ1-3, is SAVISQKPSRDICQRGTSLTIQCQVDSQVTMMFWYRQQPGQSLTLIATANQGSEATYESGFVIDKFPISRPNLTFSTLTVSNMSPEDSSIYLCSVELQGRGNTIYFGEGSWLTVV.